The 25 T cell receptor beta chains below come from one sample, sequenced in a study of blood T cells in healthy people across ages. Sample-barcoded 5' priming and a J-beta primer mix drove a second PCR of roughly 7 to 11 cycles. MiXCR was run by TCRdb on the 5' RACE reads, yielding one entry per CDR3 protein. The table includes over 1.5 million distinct CDR3 sequences, about 50% detected once. The sequenced sample was blood. The receptor source for this set is a woman in her thirties or forties in good health.

Only a few counts were recorded for this clonotype. The V call is TRBV6-5, the J call TRBJ2-1; D is possibly TRBD1 (6 bases). Germline CDR1 MNHEY, CDR2 SVGAGI. V was pared by 0 bases and J by 1 base, with 13 bases between. This CDR3 comprises 17 residues. The CDR3 loop is CASSYSLQGPSYNEQFF. The CDR3 coding sequence is TGTGCCAGCAGTTACTCCCTTCAGGGGCCTTCCTACAATGAGCAGTTCTTC.

The V call is TRBV5-1, the J call TRBJ2-1; 7 bases map to TRBD1. V trimming: 0 bases; J trimming: 5 bases; junction bases outside the gene matches: 5. CDR1 is SGHRS and CDR2 is YFSETQ in the germline V gene. The CDR3 runs to 15 residues. CDR3: CASSLGSTGHNEQFF. CDR3 nucleotides: TGCGCCAGCAGCTTGGGATCGACAGGGCACAATGAGCAGTTCTTC.

The chain uses TRBV18 and TRBJ1-5; 8 bases are a match to TRBD1. Losses at the gene ends were 2 bases for V and 7 bases for J; bases not matched to a gene: 4. This CDR3 contains 14 residues. CDR1 is KGHSH and CDR2 is LQKENI in the germline V gene. DNA of the CDR3: TGTGCCAGCTCACCAGCAGGGGGCTGGCAGCCCCAGCATTTT. As protein: CASSPAGGWQPQHF.

The V gene is TRBV11-2, the J gene TRBJ2-1, with TRBD2 matching over 7 bases. The germline gives CDR1 SGHAT, CDR2 FQNNGV. The CDR3 consists of 17 residues. The V and J ends lost 1 base and 3 bases, in that order; junction bases with no gene match: 9. The CDR3 loop reads CASSLGGLVRVYNEQFF. The CDR3 coding sequence is TGTGCCAGCAGCTTAGGTGGACTAGTTAGAGTCTACAATGAGCAGTTCTTC.

This clonotype was seen many times. This chain connects TRBV29-1 to TRBJ1-2, with 11 nucleotides matching TRBD1. The CDR3 sequence is 12 residues long. In germline, CDR1 is SQVTM, CDR2 ANQGSEA. Trimming cost V 7 bases and J 6 bases; bases outside gene matches: 4. Written as DNA, the CDR3 is TGCAGCGCCAGGGACAGGGGGAATGGCTACACCTTC. It is translated as CSARDRGNGYTF.

CDR3 coding DNA: TGTGCCAGCAGCTTAGCACAGGGGCGCGACGAGCAGTACTTC. Translating gives CASSLAQGRDEQYF. The chain has TRBV7-2 and TRBJ2-5; 7 bases fit TRBD1. The end of the DNA is better explained by TRBJ2-7, so the J call may be wrong. The germline V gene encodes CDR1 SGHTA and CDR2 FQGNSA. CDR3 length equals 14 residues.

The CDR3 coding sequence is TGTGCCAGCAGCGTAGAAACCTGGGGACAAGCAAGCAATGAGCAGTTCTTC. This sequence encodes CASSVETWGQASNEQFF. This sequence joins TRBV9 and TRBJ2-1, with D possibly being TRBD1 (6 bases). Trimming cost V 0 bases and J 6 bases, with 19 bases left between them. The CDR3 spans 17 residues. Per germline, CDR1 SGDLS and CDR2 YYNGEE.

This clonotype came up a few times. The rearrangement links TRBV7-2 to TRBJ2-7, with unresolved D. The V end lost 0 bases, the J end lost 1 base, and 7 bases lay between the germline ends. The CDR3 has 14 residues. The germline CDR1 and CDR2 sequences are SGHTA and FQGNSA. This CDR3 reads CASSLALNSYEQYF. The CDR3 region has the DNA TGTGCCAGCAGCTTAGCCCTGAATTCCTACGAGCAGTACTTC.

The rearrangement uses TRBV29-1 and TRBJ1-2; D ambiguous. The V end lost 4 bases, the J end lost 8 bases, and 14 bases lay between the germline ends. The CDR3 is 12 amino acids. Germline CDR1 SQVTM, CDR2 ANQGSEA. The CDR3 coding sequence is TGCAGCGTTGGGAGCGGGGAGAGAGGCTACACCTTC. This translates into CSVGSGERGYTF.

The V gene is TRBV7-8, the J gene TRBJ2-3; D is undetermined. V was shortened by 8 bases and J by 7 bases, with 10 bases between the two germline ends. Germline CDR1 SGHVS, CDR2 FQNEAQ. The CDR3 has 11 amino acids. The CDR3 protein is CASGLGNTQYF. The CDR3 nucleotides read TGTGCCAGCGGCCTGGGGAATACGCAGTATTTT.

The rearrangement uses TRBV24-1 and TRBJ2-5; 7 bases agree with TRBD2. Per germline, CDR1 KGHDR and CDR2 SFDVKD. V shed 9 bases and J 2 bases; nucleotides not matched to a gene: 5. The CDR3 is 13 residues long. This CDR3 is CATSGEGQETQYF. For the CDR3, the DNA is TGTGCCACCTCTGGGGAGGGGCAAGAGACCCAGTACTTC.

Concerning this clonotype itself: The junction does not match germline at one end; this may be a read error. The genes are TRBV5-6 and TRBJ1-2, with 7 bases that match TRBD1. In germline, CDR1 is SGHDT, CDR2 YYEEEE. The CDR3 is made up of 15 amino acids. The CDR3 DNA reads TGTACCAGCAGCTCGCTGACAGGGTCAGGCTATGGCTACACCTTC. Its protein product is CTSSSLTGSGYGYTF.

The chain joins TRBV7-2 to TRBJ2-1; tentatively, D is TRBD2 (5 bases). The CDR3 has 15 amino acids. CDR1 and CDR2 from the germline V gene are SGHTA and FQGNSA. V was pared by 4 bases and J by 3 bases, with 13 bases between. In DNA form, the CDR3 reads TGTGCCAGCAGCTCAGCGGAAACGAACTACAATGAGCAGTTCTTC. Amino acids: CASSSAETNYNEQFF.

This clonotype was recorded a few times. The V gene is TRBV20-1, the J gene TRBJ2-7; D not certain. Germline V gene lookup returns CDR1 DFQATT and CDR2 SNEGSKA (reference sequence). The CDR3 extends over 12 amino acids. V lost 1 base, J lost 3 bases, and 7 bases lay in between. The chain's CDR3 is CSARGQFYEQYF. CDR3 DNA sequence: TGCAGTGCTAGAGGGCAATTCTACGAGCAGTACTTC.

Regarding this clonotype: This clone may be a read error of a much larger clone one base away. This sequence joins TRBV7-2 and TRBJ2-4, with unresolved D. This CDR3 has 14 residues. Trimming left V 5 bases short and J 0 bases short, with 8 bases between. Germline V gene data show CDR1 as SGHTA and CDR2 as FQGNSA. CDR3 region: CASSRRKAKNIQYF. The CDR3 bases are TGTGCCAGCAGCCGTAGAAAAGCCAAAAACATTCAGTACTTC.

The rearrangement links TRBV15 to TRBJ1-2, with 10 bases matching TRBD1. V dropped 5 bases and J dropped 4; count of bases not matched to a gene: 7. Germline lookup yields CDR1 LNHNV and CDR2 YYDKDF (reference sequence). This CDR3 is 15 amino acids long. CDR3 bases: TGTGCCACCAGCGGGGACAGACAGGGGGCCTATGGCTACACCTTC. Its protein is CATSGDRQGAYGYTF.

This clonotype was found a few times. The V and J genes are TRBV20-1 and TRBJ1-2; D perhaps matches TRBD1 (6 bases). Per germline, CDR1 DFQATT and CDR2 SNEGSKA (reference sequence). Deletions cut 5 bases from V and 3 bases from J, with 13 bases between. The CDR3 has 13 amino acids. CDR3 region: CSAPDSSHYGYTF. CDR3 nucleotides: TGCAGTGCTCCGGACAGCTCCCACTATGGCTACACCTTC.

The rearrangement links TRBV10-3 to TRBJ1-6, with 9 bases identical to TRBD1. J gave up 7 bases and V 6 bases, and 7 bases lay outside the gene matches. Germline V gene lookup returns CDR1 ENHRY and CDR2 SYGVKD. The CDR3 covers 15 residues. Here the CDR3 reads CAIRARTGDNSPLHF. The CDR3 DNA follows: TGTGCCATCAGAGCTAGGACAGGGGACAATTCACCCCTCCACTTT.

The genes are TRBV5-1 and TRBJ2-7; 15 bases are a match to TRBD2. Per germline, CDR1 SGHRS and CDR2 YFSETQ. There are 15 residues in the CDR3. J was trimmed by 6 bases and V by 3 bases; bases with no gene match: 4. CDR3 DNA sequence: TGCGCCAGCAGCTCCGGGGGACTAGCGGGGGGCGAGCAGTACTTC. The encoded protein is CASSSGGLAGGEQYF. Variable domain in full (rest from reference TRBV5-1 and TRBJ2-7): KAGVTQTPRYLIKTRGQQVTLSCSPISGHRSVSWYQQTPGQGLQFLFEYFSETQRNKGNFPGRFSGRQFSNSRSEMNVSTLELGDSALYLCASSSGGLAGGEQYFGPGTRLTVT.

This chain links TRBV10-3 with TRBJ1-1; 10 nucleotides agree with TRBD1. In germline, CDR1 is ENHRY, CDR2 SYGVKD. J gave up 6 bases and V 0 bases, and 7 bases lay outside the gene matches. The CDR3 contains 16 residues. CDR3 in DNA: TGTGCCATCAGTGAGTCGGTGTGGGACAGGGGTTCTGAAGCTTTCTTT. It is translated as CAISESVWDRGSEAFF.

This chain joins TRBV5-1 and TRBJ2-1; no clear D. The ends were cut back, 2 bases at V and 5 bases at J, with 8 bases in the middle. Germline loops: CDR1 SGHRS, CDR2 YFSETQ. The CDR3 is made up of 13 amino acids. The CDR3 is CASSLNVDNEQFF. In DNA, the CDR3 is TGCGCCAGCAGCTTAAACGTTGACAATGAGCAGTTCTTC.

To note about this clonotype: One end of the junction varies from germline; a read error may be responsible. The CDR3 spells CASSFGQGAWGYTF. As DNA, the CDR3 is TGTGCCAGTAGCTTCGGACAGGGGGCATGGGGCTACACCTTC. J is TRBJ1-2 and V is TRBV7-2; 11 nucleotides agree with TRBD1. The CDR3 consists of 14 residues. The germline V gene has CDR1 SGHTA and CDR2 FQGNSA. The full variable domain, completed using reference TRBV7-2 and TRBJ1-2, is GAGVSQSPSNKVTEKGKDVELRCDPISGHTALYWYRQSLGQGLEFLIYFQGNSAPDKSGLPSDRFSAERTGGSVSTLTIQRTQQEDSAVYLCASSFGQGAWGYTFGSGTRLTVV.

This clonotype appeared a few times. The chain employs TRBV12-3 or TRBV12-4 and TRBJ1-2; D uncertain. The CDR3 totals 12 residues. V was pared by 5 bases and J by 2 bases, with 6 bases between. Here the CDR3 reads CASSEDNYGYTF. The CDR3 DNA reads as TGTGCCAGCAGTGAGGACAACTATGGCTACACCTTC.

This sequence joins TRBV6-1 and TRBJ2-1, with 7 bases matching TRBD2. Trimming cost V 11 bases and J 8 bases; bases outside gene matches: 18. There are 15 residues in the CDR3. Germline V gene lookup returns CDR1 MNHNS and CDR2 SASEGT. Here the CDR3 reads CAACEIRLALDEQFF. The CDR3 nucleotides read TGTGCCGCTTGTGAAATCAGACTAGCCCTGGATGAGCAGTTCTTC.

The chain carries TRBV12-3 or TRBV12-4 and TRBJ2-1; no clear D gene. V lost 6 bases, J lost 6 bases, and 21 bases lay in between. The CDR3 totals 16 residues. The CDR3 here is CASRLSDNHYFNEQFF. CDR3 DNA: TGTGCCAGCAGACTCTCAGACAACCACTACTTCAATGAGCAGTTCTTC.